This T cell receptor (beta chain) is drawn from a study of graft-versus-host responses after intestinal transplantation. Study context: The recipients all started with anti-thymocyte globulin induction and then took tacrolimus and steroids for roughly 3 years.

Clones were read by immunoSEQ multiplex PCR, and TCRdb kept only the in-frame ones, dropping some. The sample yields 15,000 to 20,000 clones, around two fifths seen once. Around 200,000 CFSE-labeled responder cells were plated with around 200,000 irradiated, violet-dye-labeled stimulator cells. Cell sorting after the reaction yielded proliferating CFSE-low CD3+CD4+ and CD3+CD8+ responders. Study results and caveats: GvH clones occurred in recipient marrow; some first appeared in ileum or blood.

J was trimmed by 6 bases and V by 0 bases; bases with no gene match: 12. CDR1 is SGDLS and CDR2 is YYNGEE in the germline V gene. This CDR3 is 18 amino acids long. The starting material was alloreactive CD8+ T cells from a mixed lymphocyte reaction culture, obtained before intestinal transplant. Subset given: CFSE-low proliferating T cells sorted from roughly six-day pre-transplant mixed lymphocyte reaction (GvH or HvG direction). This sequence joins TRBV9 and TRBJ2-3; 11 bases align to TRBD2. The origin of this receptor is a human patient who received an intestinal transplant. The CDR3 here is CASSVASGLAGGGDTQYF. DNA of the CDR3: TGTGCCAGCAGCGTAGCAAGTGGGCTAGCGGGAGGAGGTGATACGCAGTATTTT.